The 18 T cell receptor beta chains below all came from one sample that was sequenced in a study of T cell repertoires in cytomegalovirus infection. TCRdb redid the calling of the reads with MiXCR, one entry per CDR3 protein. The table lists roughly 640,000 distinct CDR3 sequences, roughly 24% of them singletons. The specimen sequenced was CD8+ T cells from PBMCs. The receptors here all came from a human donor in good health (CMV status not recorded). Some clones in this sample may be carry-over from other donors' samples.

This rearrangement joins TRBV14 to TRBJ2-5; possibly TRBD1 for D (6 bases). Looked up from germline, CDR1 is SGHDN and CDR2 is FVKESK. V was pared by 3 bases and J by 5 bases, with 16 bases between. The CDR3 sequence is 15 residues long. DNA for the CDR3: TGTGCCAGCAGCCACCGGCAGGGGTCAAGGGAGACCCAGTACTTC. Protein product: CASSHRQGSRETQYF.

This chain connects TRBV27 to TRBJ1-1; D is uncertain. Germline V gene lookup returns CDR1 MNHEY and CDR2 SMNVEV (reference sequence). The ends were cut back, 0 bases at V and 8 bases at J, with 16 bases in the middle. The CDR3 runs to 15 residues. CDR3 in amino acids: CASSLSQSPYSEAFF. The CDR3 nucleotides are TGTGCCAGCAGTTTATCCCAATCCCCATATTCCGAAGCTTTCTTT.

V gene TRBV29-1 combines with J gene TRBJ2-1; 7 bases map to TRBD2. From germline, CDR1 is SQVTM and CDR2 ANQGSEA. The CDR3 extends over 15 amino acids. The ends lost 4 bases at V and 9 bases at J; junction bases unmatched: 15. The CDR3 coding sequence is TGCAGCGTTGTCGGGACTACGTCCTCTATACTTGAGCAGTTCTTC. It yields the protein CSVVGTTSSILEQFF.

The gene calls are TRBV7-9 and TRBJ2-7; no reliable D call. The germline CDR1 and CDR2 sequences are SEHNR and FQNEAQ (reference sequence). The CDR3 extends over 12 amino acids. Between the trimmed V and J ends, which lost 3 bases and 5 bases, there was a span of 8 bases. The CDR3 region is CASSFYRDEQYV. For the CDR3, the DNA is TGTGCCAGCAGCTTCTACCGGGACGAGCAGTACGTC.

As to this clonotype: A much larger clone differs from this one at a single base, so this may be a read error. CDR3 DNA: TGTGCCAGCAGAAAAAAGCAGGTTGGACAGGGTAGTGGCTACACCTTC. Amino acids: CASRKKQVGQGSGYTF. The V gene is TRBV12-3 or TRBV12-4, the J gene TRBJ1-2; the match to TRBD1 covers 8 bases. After removal of 6 bases from V and 7 bases from J, the junction contained 16 bases not matched to a gene. The CDR3 loop spans 16 amino acids.

This clonotype was detected only a few times. CDR3 DNA sequence: TGTGCCAGCAGTGTAGGGAAGACCGGGGAGCTGTTTTTT. This translates into CASSVGKTGELFF. The rearrangement joins TRBV25-1 to TRBJ2-2; unclear D gene. The CDR3 sequence is 13 residues long. The germline CDR1 and CDR2 sequences are MGHDK and SYGVNS. V lost 4 bases and J 5 bases, leaving 8 bases between the germline ends.

The V gene is TRBV5-1, the J gene TRBJ1-4; no reliable D call. CDR3 length: 16 residues. V lost 1 base and J lost 0, with 10 bases in between. CDR1 SGHRS and CDR2 YFSETQ come from the germline V gene. This CDR3 reads CASSLLWPATNEKLFF. The CDR3 nucleotides read TGCGCCAGCAGCTTGCTGTGGCCTGCAACTAATGAAAAACTGTTTTTT.

This clonotype was counted a few times. The chain combines TRBV7-6 with TRBJ1-5, with TRBD1 matching over 10 bases. Trimming removed 1 base from V and 3 bases from J; junction bases left unmatched: 6. The CDR3 is 17 residues long. Germline lookup yields CDR1 SGHVS and CDR2 FNYEAQ. The CDR3 bases are TGTGCCAGCAGCTTAGGCGGGACAGGGGTTAACAATCAGCCCCAGCATTTT. This gives the protein CASSLGGTGVNNQPQHF.

This clonotype was recorded at least ten times. This rearrangement joins TRBV23-1 to TRBJ2-7; D possibly corresponds to TRBD2 (5 bases). TRBV23-1 is assigned to the ORF class and has an uncertain function. The length of the CDR3 is 17 residues. V lost 0 bases to trimming and J lost 1 base, with 16 bases between them. The CDR3 spells CASSQSYGVEWSYEQYF. The CDR3 DNA is TGCGCCAGCAGTCAATCGTACGGGGTGGAGTGGTCCTACGAGCAGTACTTC.

In its sample, this clonotype was seen once. This rearrangement joins TRBV2 to TRBJ2-7; D is ambiguous. V lost 0 bases, J lost 6 bases, and 3 bases lay in between. CDR3 length: 11 residues. Germline V gene data show CDR1 as SNHLY and CDR2 as FYNNEI. The DNA of the CDR3 is TGTGCCAGCAGTGAAGCCAGCGAGCAGTACTTC. Translation: CASSEASEQYF.

In regard to this clonotype: This clone may be a read error of a much larger clone one base away. V usage is TRBV7-8 and J usage is TRBJ1-3; D ambiguous. The V and J ends lost 3 bases and 7 bases respectively, with 13 bases between them. Germline V lookup: CDR1 SGHVS, CDR2 FQNEAQ. The CDR3 length is 14 residues. The CDR3 here is CASSLGYIDNTIYF. CDR3 coding DNA: TGTGCCAGCAGCTTGGGTTATATTGATAACACCATATATTTT.

The chain couples TRBV3-1 to TRBJ2-5; the D gene is possibly TRBD1 (5 bases). Trimming left V 4 bases short and J 4 bases short, with 13 bases between. This CDR3 has 14 amino acids. CDR1 and CDR2 (germline): LGHDT, YNNKEL (reference sequence). CDR3 sequence reads: CASSPLPGLETQYF. DNA of the CDR3: TGTGCCAGCAGCCCGCTCCCAGGGTTAGAGACCCAGTACTTC.

This clonotype was recorded at least ten times. The chain uses TRBV7-6 and TRBJ1-6; D is unresolved. Germline lookup yields CDR1 SGHVS and CDR2 FNYEAQ. V lost 1 base to trimming and J lost 3 bases, with 7 bases between them. This CDR3 contains 15 residues. CDR3 bases: TGTGCCAGCAGCTTAGAGGGTCACTATAATTCACCCCTCCACTTT. Protein sequence: CASSLEGHYNSPLHF.

A remark on this clonotype: A single base separates this from a much larger clone, so it may be a read error. This rearrangement joins TRBV12-5 to TRBJ1-1; tentative D call: TRBD1 (6 bases). There are 14 residues in the CDR3. The V gene's germline CDR1 is LGHNT and CDR2 FRNRAP. The CDR3 nucleotides read TGTGCTAGTCGTTTGTTATCAGGGGAGAGTGAAGCTTTCTTT. Translated: CASRLLSGESEAFF.

This clonotype was seen a handful of times. The CDR3 is CASSPRSGGANVLTF. The DNA for the CDR3 is TGTGCCAGCAGCCCACGCTCCGGCGGGGCCAACGTCCTGACTTTC. The chain uses TRBV14 and TRBJ2-6; D is unclear. CDR3 length: 15 amino acids. Trimming cost V 4 bases and J 4 bases, with 11 bases left between them. Germline V gene sequence: CDR1 SGHDN, CDR2 FVKESK.

The rearrangement uses TRBV2 and TRBJ2-3, with 10 bases fitting TRBD2. Germline CDR1 is SNHLY and CDR2 is FYNNEI. Trimming removed 2 bases from V and 4 bases from J; junction bases left unmatched: 12. The CDR3 spans 18 residues. CDR3 loop: CASSEWRLAGEVADTQYF. CDR3 in DNA: TGTGCCAGCAGTGAATGGAGGCTAGCGGGGGAGGTCGCAGATACGCAGTATTTT.

Only a few counts were recorded for this clonotype. V and J are TRBV27 and TRBJ1-5; D gene unclear. CDR1 is MNHEY, CDR2 SMNVEV, per germline (reference sequence). The V and J ends lost 4 bases and 7 bases respectively, with 11 bases between them. The CDR3 covers 13 residues. The CDR3 bases are TGTGCCAGCAGTTCCGGACTGCACCAGCCCCAGCATTTT. This codes for CASSSGLHQPQHF.

This clonotype was observed at least ten times. Here the CDR3 DNA reads TGTGCCAGCAGCTTAGATGGCAGGGGGCGAAACTACGAGCAGTACTTC. Its translation: CASSLDGRGRNYEQYF. V usage is TRBV7-8 and J usage is TRBJ2-7, with TRBD1 matching 8 bases. The CDR3 is 16 amino acids. Germline V gene data show CDR1 as SGHVS and CDR2 as FQNEAQ. J was trimmed by 3 bases and V by 1 base; bases with no gene match: 8.